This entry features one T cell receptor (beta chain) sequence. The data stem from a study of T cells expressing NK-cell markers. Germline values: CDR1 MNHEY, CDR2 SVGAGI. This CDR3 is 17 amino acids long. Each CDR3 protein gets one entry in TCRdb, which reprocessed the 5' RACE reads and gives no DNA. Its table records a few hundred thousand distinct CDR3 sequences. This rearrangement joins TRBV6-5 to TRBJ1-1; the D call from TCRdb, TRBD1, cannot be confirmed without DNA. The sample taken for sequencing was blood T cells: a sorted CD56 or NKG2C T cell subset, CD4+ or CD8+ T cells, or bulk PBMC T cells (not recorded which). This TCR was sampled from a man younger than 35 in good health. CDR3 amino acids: CASRLNRGQGMNTEAFF.